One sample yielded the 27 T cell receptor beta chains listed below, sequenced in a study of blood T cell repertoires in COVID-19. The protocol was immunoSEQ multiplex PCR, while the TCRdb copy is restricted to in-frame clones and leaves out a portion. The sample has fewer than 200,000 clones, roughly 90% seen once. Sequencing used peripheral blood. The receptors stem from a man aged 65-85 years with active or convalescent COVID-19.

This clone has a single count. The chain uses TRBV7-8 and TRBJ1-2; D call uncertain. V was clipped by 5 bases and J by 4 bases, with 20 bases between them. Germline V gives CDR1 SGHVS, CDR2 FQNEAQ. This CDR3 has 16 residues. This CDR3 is CASSPSGVSSPYGYTF. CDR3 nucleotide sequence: TGTGCCAGCAGCCCCTCGGGAGTCTCATCCCCCTATGGCTACACCTTC.

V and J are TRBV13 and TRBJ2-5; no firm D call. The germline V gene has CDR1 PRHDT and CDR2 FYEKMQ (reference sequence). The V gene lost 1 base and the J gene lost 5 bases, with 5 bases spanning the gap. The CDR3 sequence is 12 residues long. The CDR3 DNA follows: TGTGCCAGCAGCTTAGTCCCGGAGACCCAGTACTTC. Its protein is CASSLVPETQYF.

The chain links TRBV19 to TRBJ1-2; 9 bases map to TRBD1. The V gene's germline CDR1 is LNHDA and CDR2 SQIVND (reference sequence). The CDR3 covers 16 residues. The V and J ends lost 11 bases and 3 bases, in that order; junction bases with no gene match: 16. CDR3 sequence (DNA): TGTGCCTCATGCACCGCGAGGACAGGGGTGGACTATGGCTACACCTTC. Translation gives CASCTARTGVDYGYTF.

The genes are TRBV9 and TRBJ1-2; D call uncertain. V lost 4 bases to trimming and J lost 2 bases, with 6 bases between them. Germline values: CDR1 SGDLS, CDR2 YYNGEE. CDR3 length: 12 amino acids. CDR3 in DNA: TGTGCCAGCAGCCCTAGCAACTATGGCTACACCTTC. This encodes CASSPSNYGYTF.

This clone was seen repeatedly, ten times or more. The CDR3 loop is CASTREGEGQPQHF. CDR3 in DNA: TGTGCCAGCACCCGGGAAGGGGAGGGCCAGCCCCAGCATTTT. The chain has TRBV13 and TRBJ1-5, with D possibly being TRBD1 (5 bases). V was cut by 7 bases and J by 7 bases, with 17 bases left in between. The germline V gene has CDR1 PRHDT and CDR2 FYEKMQ (reference sequence). This CDR3 region has 14 residues.

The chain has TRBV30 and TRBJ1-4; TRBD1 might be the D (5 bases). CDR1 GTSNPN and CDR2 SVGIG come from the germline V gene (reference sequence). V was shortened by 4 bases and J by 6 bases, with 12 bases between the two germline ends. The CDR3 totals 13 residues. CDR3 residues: CAWTGGSYEKLFF. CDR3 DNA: TGTGCCTGGACCGGGGGTAGTTATGAAAAACTGTTTTTT.

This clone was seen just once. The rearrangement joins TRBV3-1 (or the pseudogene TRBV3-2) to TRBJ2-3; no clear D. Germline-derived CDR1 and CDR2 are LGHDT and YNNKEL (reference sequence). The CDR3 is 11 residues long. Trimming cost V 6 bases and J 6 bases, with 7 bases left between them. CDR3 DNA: TGTGCCAGCAGACTCCGGGATACGCAGTATTTT. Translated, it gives CASRLRDTQYF.

The CDR3 loop is CASSRRQGQQETQYF. The DNA for the CDR3 is TGCGCCAGCAGCCGCAGACAGGGCCAACAAGAGACCCAGTACTTC. The rearrangement joins TRBV4-3 to TRBJ2-5; 7 bases fit TRBD1. This CDR3 has 15 residues. The germline V gene encodes CDR1 LGHNA and CDR2 YSLEER. V was clipped by 4 bases and J by 2 bases; unmatched bases: 7.

CDR3 DNA: TGTGCCAGCAGTTTGGGGCAGAGCAATCAGCCCCAGCATTTT. It yields the protein CASSLGQSNQPQHF. The chain couples TRBV25-1 to TRBJ1-5; TRBD1 might be the D (5 bases). Germline CDR1 MGHDK, CDR2 SYGVNS. The length of the CDR3 is 14 residues. V was cut by 5 bases and J by 1 base, with 9 bases left in between.

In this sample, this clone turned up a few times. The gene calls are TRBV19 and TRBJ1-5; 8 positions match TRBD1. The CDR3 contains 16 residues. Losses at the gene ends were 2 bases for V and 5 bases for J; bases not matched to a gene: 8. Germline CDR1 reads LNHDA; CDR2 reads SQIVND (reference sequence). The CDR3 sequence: CASSINLYRGDQPQHF. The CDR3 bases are TGTGCCAGTAGTATAAACTTATACAGGGGGGATCAGCCCCAGCATTTT.

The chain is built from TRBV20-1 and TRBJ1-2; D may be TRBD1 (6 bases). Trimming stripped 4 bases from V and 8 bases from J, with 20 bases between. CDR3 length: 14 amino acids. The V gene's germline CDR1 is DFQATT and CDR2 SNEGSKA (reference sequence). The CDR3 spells CSAIDTGTSTGYTF. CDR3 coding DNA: TGCAGTGCTATTGATACCGGGACATCGACGGGCTACACCTTC.

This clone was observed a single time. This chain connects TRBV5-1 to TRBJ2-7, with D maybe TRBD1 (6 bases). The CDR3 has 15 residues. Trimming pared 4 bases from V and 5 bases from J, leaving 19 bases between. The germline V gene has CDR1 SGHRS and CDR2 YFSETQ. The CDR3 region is CASSPTGFIRNEQYF. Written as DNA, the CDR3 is TGCGCCAGCAGCCCAACAGGGTTTATTAGGAACGAGCAGTACTTC.

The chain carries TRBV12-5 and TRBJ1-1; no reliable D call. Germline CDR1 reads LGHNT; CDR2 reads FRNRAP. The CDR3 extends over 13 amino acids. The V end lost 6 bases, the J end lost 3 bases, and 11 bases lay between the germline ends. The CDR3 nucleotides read TGTGCTAGTGGCACAAGGGAGGACACTGAAGCTTTCTTT. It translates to CASGTREDTEAFF. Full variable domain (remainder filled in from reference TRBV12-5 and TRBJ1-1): DARVTQTPRHKVTEMGQEVTMRCQPILGHNTVFWYRQTMMQGLELLAYFRNRAPLDDSGMPKDRFSAEMPDATLATLKIQPSEPRDSAVYFCASGTREDTEAFFGQGTRLTVV.

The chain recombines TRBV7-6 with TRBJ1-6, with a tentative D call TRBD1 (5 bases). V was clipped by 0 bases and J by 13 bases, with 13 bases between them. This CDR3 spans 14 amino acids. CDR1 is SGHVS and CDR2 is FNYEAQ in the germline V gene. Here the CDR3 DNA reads TGTGCCAGCAGCTTAGCTGGAGACAGTATTCCCCTCCACTTT. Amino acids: CASSLAGDSIPLHF.

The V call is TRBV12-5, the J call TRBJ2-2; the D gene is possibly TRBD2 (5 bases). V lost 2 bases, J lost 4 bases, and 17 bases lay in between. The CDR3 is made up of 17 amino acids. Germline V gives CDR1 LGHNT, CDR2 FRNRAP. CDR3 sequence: CASGLPPGGGGTGELFF. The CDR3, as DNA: TGTGCTAGTGGTTTGCCCCCCGGTGGAGGTGGCACCGGGGAGCTGTTTTTT.

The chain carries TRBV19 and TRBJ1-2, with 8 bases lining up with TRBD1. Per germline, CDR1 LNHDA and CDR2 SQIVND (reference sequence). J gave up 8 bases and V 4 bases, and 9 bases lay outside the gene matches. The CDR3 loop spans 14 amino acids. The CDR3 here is CASSKDREQRGYTF. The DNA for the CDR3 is TGTGCCAGTAGTAAGGACAGGGAACAGCGGGGCTACACCTTC.

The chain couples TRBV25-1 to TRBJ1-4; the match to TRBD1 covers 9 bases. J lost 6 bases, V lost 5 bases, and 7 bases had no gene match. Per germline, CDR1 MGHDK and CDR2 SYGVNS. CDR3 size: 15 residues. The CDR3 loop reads CASSLTGGWDEKLFF. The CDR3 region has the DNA TGTGCCAGCAGTTTGACAGGGGGTTGGGATGAAAAACTGTTTTTT.

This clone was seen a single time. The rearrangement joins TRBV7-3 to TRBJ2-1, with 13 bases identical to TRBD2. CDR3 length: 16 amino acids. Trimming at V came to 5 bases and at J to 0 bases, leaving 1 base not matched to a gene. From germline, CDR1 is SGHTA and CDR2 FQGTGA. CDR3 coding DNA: TGTGCCAGCAGCAGACTAGCGGGAGGCTCCTACAATGAGCAGTTCTTC. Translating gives CASSRLAGGSYNEQFF.

CDR3 in DNA: TGCGCCAGCAGCCAGGGACTAGCGGCCCTCGGGTACGAGCAGTACTTC. Its protein product is CASSQGLAALGYEQYF. This sequence joins TRBV5-1 and TRBJ2-7; 11 bases map to TRBD2. The CDR3 loop spans 16 amino acids. The germline V gene has CDR1 SGHRS and CDR2 YFSETQ. V shed 4 bases, J shed 4 bases, and the junction held 10 bases outside the gene matches.

Written as DNA, the CDR3 is TGTGCCAGTAGTACTACAGGGGGCGTAGGTGAAAAACTGTTTTTT. Translation: CASSTTGGVGEKLFF. V and J are TRBV19 and TRBJ1-4, with 9 bases fitting TRBD1. Germline V gene data show CDR1 as LNHDA and CDR2 as SQIVND (reference sequence). The CDR3 spans 15 residues. Losses at the gene ends were 4 bases for V and 7 bases for J; bases not matched to a gene: 7.

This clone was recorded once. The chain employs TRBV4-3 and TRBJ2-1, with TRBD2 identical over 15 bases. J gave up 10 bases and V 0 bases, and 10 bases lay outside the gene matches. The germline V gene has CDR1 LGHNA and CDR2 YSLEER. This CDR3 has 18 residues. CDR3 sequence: CASSQDRTSGRGAAEQFF. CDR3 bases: TGCGCCAGCAGCCAAGATCGGACTAGCGGGAGGGGGGCGGCCGAGCAGTTCTTC.

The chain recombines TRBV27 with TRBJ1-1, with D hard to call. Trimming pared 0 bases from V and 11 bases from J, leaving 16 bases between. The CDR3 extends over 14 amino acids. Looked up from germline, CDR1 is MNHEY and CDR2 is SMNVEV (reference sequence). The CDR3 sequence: CASSLSSGGPWAFF. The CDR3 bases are TGTGCCAGCAGTTTATCGAGCGGAGGGCCGTGGGCTTTCTTT.

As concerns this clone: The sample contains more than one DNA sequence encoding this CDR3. The CDR3 is CASSLGQGGNYGYTF. The DNA for the CDR3 is TGTGCCAGCAGCTTAGGACAGGGAGGCAACTATGGCTACACCTTC. The chain has TRBV7-2 and TRBJ1-2; TRBD1 aligns across 7 bases. This CDR3 spans 15 amino acids. The junction had 4 bases not matched to a gene; V was cut back by 1 base and J by 2 bases. CDR1 is SGHTA and CDR2 is FQGNSA in the germline V gene. The full variable domain, completed using reference TRBV7-2 and TRBJ1-2, is GAGVSQSPSNKVTEKGKDVELRCDPISGHTALYWYRQSLGQGLEFLIYFQGNSAPDKSGLPSDRFSAERTGGSVSTLTIQRTQQEDSAVYLCASSLGQGGNYGYTFGSGTRLTVV.

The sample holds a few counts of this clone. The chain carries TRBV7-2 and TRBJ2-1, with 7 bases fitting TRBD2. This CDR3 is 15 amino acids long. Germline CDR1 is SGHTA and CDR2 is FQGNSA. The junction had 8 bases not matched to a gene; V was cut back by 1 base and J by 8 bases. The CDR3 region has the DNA TGTGCCAGCAGCTTAGGACTAGCCCGAATGGATGAGCAGTTCTTC. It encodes CASSLGLARMDEQFF. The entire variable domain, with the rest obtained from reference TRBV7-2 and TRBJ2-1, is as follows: GAGVSQSPSNKVTEKGKDVELRCDPISGHTALYWYRQSLGQGLEFLIYFQGNSAPDKSGLPSDRFSAERTGGSVSTLTIQRTQQEDSAVYLCASSLGLARMDEQFFGPGTRLTVL.

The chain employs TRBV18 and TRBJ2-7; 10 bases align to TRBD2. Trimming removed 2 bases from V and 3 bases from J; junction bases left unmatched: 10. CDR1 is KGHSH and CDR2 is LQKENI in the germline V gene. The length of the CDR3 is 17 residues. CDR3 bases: TGTGCCAGCTCACCAACTAGCGGGGATTCAATGATCTACGAGCAGTACTTC. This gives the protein CASSPTSGDSMIYEQYF.

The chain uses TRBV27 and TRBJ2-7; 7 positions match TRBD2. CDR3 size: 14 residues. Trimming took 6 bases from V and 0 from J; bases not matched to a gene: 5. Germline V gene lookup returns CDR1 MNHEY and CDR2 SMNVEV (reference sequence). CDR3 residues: CASRSLAVSYEQYF. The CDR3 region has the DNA TGTGCCAGCAGAAGTCTAGCGGTCTCCTACGAGCAGTACTTC.

The DNA for the CDR3 is TGCGCCAGCAGCTTTGGGACAGGGGCGACTGAAGCTTTCTTT. It is translated as CASSFGTGATEAFF. The chain couples TRBV5-1 to TRBJ1-1; TRBD1 matches 10 bases. The CDR3 is 14 amino acids. Germline CDR1 reads SGHRS; CDR2 reads YFSETQ. Germline trimming cut 2 bases from V and 5 bases from J; bases unmatched to any gene: 3. Complete variable domain (other parts from reference TRBV5-1 and TRBJ1-1): KAGVTQTPRYLIKTRGQQVTLSCSPISGHRSVSWYQQTPGQGLQFLFEYFSETQRNKGNFPGRFSGRQFSNSRSEMNVSTLELGDSALYLCASSFGTGATEAFFGQGTRLTVV.